The entry below describes one TCR beta chain. What it binds is not known. These data are taken from a study of shared clonotypes between healthy human individuals. CDR1 and CDR2 (germline): SGHTA, FQGNSA. Deletions cut 1 base from V and 6 bases from J, with 12 bases between. The CDR3 consists of 15 residues. General observations from the study: Estimated richness values were generally larger in naive subsets than in memory subsets.

Clones were read by immunoSEQ multiplex PCR, and TCRdb kept only the in-frame ones, dropping some. The table shows some 2,100,000 clones, with nearly 97% occurring only once. Sequenced material: naive CD4+ T cells sorted from blood. Stated subset: CD45RA+ positively selected. The sequence derives from a young man in good health. The genes are TRBV7-2 and TRBJ2-2; D unresolved. CDR3 residues: CASSLGVGISGELFF. The CDR3 DNA follows: TGTGCCAGCAGCTTAGGGGTGGGAATATCCGGGGAGCTGTTTTTT. Based on the CDR3 plus reference TRBV7-2 and TRBJ2-2, the full variable domain is GAGVSQSPSNKVTEKGKDVELRCDPISGHTALYWYRQSLGQGLEFLIYFQGNSAPDKSGLPSDRFSAERTGGSVSTLTIQRTQQEDSAVYLCASSLGVGISGELFFGEGSRLTVL.